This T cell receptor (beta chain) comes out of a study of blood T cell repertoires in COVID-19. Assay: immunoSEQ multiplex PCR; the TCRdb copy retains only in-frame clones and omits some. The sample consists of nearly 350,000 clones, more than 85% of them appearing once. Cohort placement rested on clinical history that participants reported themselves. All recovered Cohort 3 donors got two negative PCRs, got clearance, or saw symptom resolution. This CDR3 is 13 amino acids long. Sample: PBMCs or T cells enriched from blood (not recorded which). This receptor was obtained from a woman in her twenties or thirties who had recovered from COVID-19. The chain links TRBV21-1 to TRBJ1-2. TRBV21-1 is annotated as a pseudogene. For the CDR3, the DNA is TGTGCCAGCACCCCGTGGCAGGAGGATGGCTACACCTTC. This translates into CASTPWQEDGYTF.